This TCR beta chain was sequenced for a study of T cell responses to AZD1222 COVID-19 vaccine. Findings of the study overall: Nearly half of spike-specific TCRs reportedly target unmutated variant regions. Donors in the cohort were predominantly white British and more often female, and clonal diversity was possibly underestimated. Dominant CD4 TCR responses targeted spike regions 160-218 and 743-854. Spike-specific TCR breadth and depth were elevated following two AZD1222 doses.

On this clone itself: What it binds is unknown.

With V trimmed by 0 bases and J by 3 bases, 7 bases remained unmatched. This CDR3 spans 18 amino acids. Germline CDR1 reads MNHNS; CDR2 reads SASEGT. Using immunoSEQ multiplex PCR, the repertoire was profiled, and TCRdb retains in-frame clones only, with some absent. The sample has around 110,000 clones; roughly 88% are singletons. The source material was peripheral blood, sampled on day 0 of MenACWY control vaccination. The receptor was isolated from an adult in good health. V usage is TRBV6-1 and J usage is TRBJ1-6, with TRBD1 identical over 8 bases. CDR3 nucleotide sequence: TGTGCCAGCAGTGAAGCGCGGGGACAGGTGCTCTATAATTCACCCCTCCACTTT. As protein: CASSEARGQVLYNSPLHF.